Following are 26 T cell receptor beta chains from one sample sequenced in a study of blood T cells in healthy people across ages. A sample-barcoded 5' primer and a J-beta primer mix were used in a second PCR of roughly 7 to 11 cycles. MiXCR was run by TCRdb on the 5' RACE reads, yielding one entry per CDR3 protein. The data show about 680,000 distinct CDR3 sequences, 49% seen once. The sample was blood. The source is a woman aged 55-70 years in good health.

The gene calls are TRBV28 and TRBJ2-3; TRBD2 is a possible D gene (5 bases). The ends were cut back, 7 bases at V and 1 base at J, with 9 bases in the middle. The CDR3 totals 13 residues. In germline, CDR1 is MDHEN, CDR2 SYDVKM. The CDR3 spells CASNEGGTDTQYF. The DNA for the CDR3 is TGTGCCAGCAATGAGGGCGGCACAGATACGCAGTATTTT.

The CDR3 DNA reads TGTGCCAGCAGTTTAAGTTTGATCACAGATACGCAGTATTTT. Protein product: CASSLSLITDTQYF. This sequence joins TRBV27 and TRBJ2-3; unclear D gene. This CDR3 contains 14 residues. Trimming removed 2 bases at V and 2 bases at J, with 8 bases between. Germline assignment: CDR1 MNHEY and CDR2 SMNVEV (reference sequence).

V usage is TRBV28 and J usage is TRBJ2-7; weak D call: TRBD2 (6 bases). The V end was cut by 4 bases, the J end by 2 bases, with 15 bases between. Germline CDR1 is MDHEN and CDR2 is SYDVKM. The CDR3 loop spans 15 amino acids. CDR3 nucleotide sequence: TGTGCCAGCAGTTCTTGGGGACTTGCTGCCTACGAGCAGTACTTC. It specifies CASSSWGLAAYEQYF.

The V gene is TRBV6-2 or TRBV6-3, the J gene TRBJ2-5; D remains unclear. This CDR3 is 13 amino acids long. Germline CDR1 reads MNHEY; CDR2 reads SVGEGT. The germline V and J ends were trimmed by 5 bases and 5 bases, with 12 bases remaining between them. The CDR3 here is CASSRRLGETQYF. The CDR3 nucleotides read TGTGCCAGCAGTAGACGACTCGGGGAGACCCAGTACTTC.

This clonotype has just a few counts. The genes are TRBV5-1 and TRBJ2-5; tentatively, D is TRBD2 (6 bases). The V end was cut by 5 bases, the J end by 3 bases, with 11 bases between. The CDR3 spans 13 residues. The germline CDR1 and CDR2 sequences are SGHRS and YFSETQ. As DNA, the CDR3 is TGCGCCAGCAGATGGCCGGGGGAAGAGACCCAGTACTTC. It translates to CASRWPGEETQYF.

To note about this clonotype: One end of the junction is discordant with germline, which a read error may explain. The V and J genes are TRBV3-1 and TRBJ2-3, with D perhaps assigned TRBD1 or TRBD2 (5 bases each). The germline V gene encodes CDR1 LGHDT and CDR2 YNNKEL (reference sequence). The CDR3 consists of 15 residues. The CDR3 loop is CASSPTDSSTDAQYF. CDR3 sequence (DNA): TGTGCCAGCAGTCCGACAGACTCTAGCACAGATGCGCAGTATTTT.

In regard to this clonotype: The junction does not match germline at one end; this may be a read error. The rearrangement joins TRBV7-2 to TRBJ1-2; D not certain. The CDR3 extends over 13 amino acids. The germline gives CDR1 SGHTA, CDR2 FQGNSA. This chain's CDR3 is CASSLNPKYDYTF. DNA for the CDR3: TGTGCCAGCAGCTTAAACCCCAAGTATGACTACACCTTC. Full variable domain (outside the CDR3, taken from reference TRBV7-2 and TRBJ1-2): GAGVSQSPSNKVTEKGKDVELRCDPISGHTALYWYRQSLGQGLEFLIYFQGNSAPDKSGLPSDRFSAERTGGSVSTLTIQRTQQEDSAVYLCASSLNPKYDYTFGSGTRLTVV.

The V call is TRBV7-3, the J call TRBJ2-1, with a possible D match to TRBD2 (6 bases). Germline values: CDR1 SGHTA, CDR2 FQGTGA. V lost 1 base and J 4 bases, leaving 11 bases between the germline ends. The CDR3 has 15 residues. This CDR3 reads CASSLMAAGYNEQFF. For the CDR3, the DNA is TGTGCCAGCAGCTTAATGGCGGCGGGGTACAATGAGCAGTTCTTC.

The chain has TRBV12-3 or TRBV12-4 and TRBJ2-1; a possible D gene is TRBD2 (5 bases). V was shortened by 3 bases and J by 6 bases, with 12 bases between the two germline ends. The length of the CDR3 is 14 residues. CDR3 nucleotide sequence: TGTGCCAGCAGTTTGGGCGTGAGGGTCAATGAGCAGTTCTTC. Translation: CASSLGVRVNEQFF.

There are a few counts of this clonotype. This chain uses TRBV12-3 or TRBV12-4 with TRBJ2-7; D unresolved. The CDR3 is 13 amino acids. Trimming shortened V by 5 bases and J by 4 bases, and 12 bases separated the two germline ends. The CDR3 region is CASSRGTEYEQYF. CDR3 nucleotides: TGTGCCAGCAGTCGCGGTACAGAATACGAGCAGTACTTC.

The genes are TRBV11-2 and TRBJ2-1, with D tentatively TRBD2 (5 bases). Germline V gives CDR1 SGHAT, CDR2 FQNNGV. Deletions cut 2 bases from V and 6 bases from J, with 11 bases between. This CDR3 region has 14 residues. The CDR3 reads CASSLIRGRNEQFF. As DNA, the CDR3 is TGTGCCAGCAGCTTAATCCGGGGTCGCAATGAGCAGTTCTTC.

This clonotype was seen a single time. The gene calls are TRBV6-5 and TRBJ1-1; TRBD1 is a possible D gene (5 bases). The CDR3 contains 12 residues. Germline assignment: CDR1 MNHEY and CDR2 SVGAGI. Trimming removed 7 bases from V and 1 base from J, with 7 bases in between. CDR3 loop: CASNTGNTEAFF. In nucleotides, the CDR3 is TGTGCCAGCAATACAGGGAACACTGAAGCTTTCTTT.

This clonotype was detected a few times. The V gene is TRBV9, the J gene TRBJ2-1; 8 bases fit TRBD2. The CDR3 runs to 17 residues. CDR1 and CDR2 (germline): SGDLS, YYNGEE. Losses at the gene ends were 0 bases for V and 6 bases for J; bases not matched to a gene: 11. The CDR3 here is CASSVAGGAGVFNEQFF. As DNA, the CDR3 is TGTGCCAGCAGCGTAGCTGGGGGAGCGGGAGTCTTCAATGAGCAGTTCTTC.

This clonotype was detected only a few times. The V and J genes are TRBV5-1 and TRBJ2-5, with D maybe TRBD2 (5 bases). V was pared by 5 bases and J by 1 base, with 12 bases between. CDR1 SGHRS and CDR2 YFSETQ come from the germline V gene. The CDR3 runs to 14 residues. The CDR3 loop reads CASRRPGSQETQYF. The CDR3 bases are TGCGCCAGCAGGCGGCCTGGGAGCCAAGAGACCCAGTACTTC.

The V and J genes are TRBV4-1 and TRBJ2-5, with D maybe TRBD2 (5 bases). V lost 3 bases to trimming and J lost 5 bases, with 22 bases between them. This CDR3 contains 17 residues. CDR1 and CDR2 (germline): MGHRA, YSYEKL. The CDR3 coding sequence is TGCGCCAGCAGCCAGGGGTTAGGTGGACTTGGGGAGGAGACCCAGTACTTC. It yields the protein CASSQGLGGLGEETQYF.

J is TRBJ2-1 and V is TRBV14; 8 bases agree with TRBD1. This CDR3 is 15 amino acids long. Trimming at V came to 2 bases and at J to 4 bases, leaving 4 bases not matched to a gene. The germline gives CDR1 SGHDN, CDR2 FVKESK. CDR3 in DNA: TGTGCCAGCAGCCAATTGGGACAGGCATACAATGAGCAGTTCTTC. It is translated as CASSQLGQAYNEQFF.

V is TRBV29-1 and J is TRBJ1-2, with D possibly TRBD1 on 5 matching bases. CDR3 length equals 13 residues. The ends were cut back, 8 bases at V and 5 bases at J, with 18 bases in the middle. In germline, CDR1 is SQVTM, CDR2 ANQGSEA. This chain's CDR3 is CSILFGGRYGYTF. The CDR3, as DNA: TGCAGCATACTCTTCGGGGGGAGGTATGGCTACACCTTC.

The V and J genes are TRBV30 and TRBJ1-5; D gene unclear. The germline V gene has CDR1 GTSNPN and CDR2 SVGIG (reference sequence). Trimming removed 2 bases at V and 4 bases at J, with 9 bases between. This CDR3 region has 13 residues. DNA of the CDR3: TGTGCCTGGAGTATAGAGAGGAATCAGCCCCAGCATTTT. Translated: CAWSIERNQPQHF.

This clonotype has only a few counts. The rearrangement uses TRBV25-1 and TRBJ1-2, with 7 bases identical to TRBD1. The germline V gene encodes CDR1 MGHDK and CDR2 SYGVNS. Trimming cost V 2 bases and J 5 bases; bases outside gene matches: 2. This CDR3 has 13 amino acids. Here the CDR3 DNA reads TGTGCCAGCAGTGAACTGACAGGGTATGGCTACACCTTC. This encodes CASSELTGYGYTF.

The chain recombines TRBV24-1 with TRBJ2-5; TRBD1 matches at 10 bases. The J call is in doubt because the DNA end fits TRBJ2-7 better. Germline assignment: CDR1 KGHDR and CDR2 SFDVKD. This CDR3 region has 15 residues. This CDR3 is CATSEAGTGVHEQYF. Here the CDR3 DNA reads TGTGCCACCAGTGAGGCCGGGACAGGGGTTCACGAGCAGTACTTC.

This clonotype was found a few times. The V gene is TRBV25-1, the J gene TRBJ1-2; 10 bases line up with TRBD1. The CDR3 is 14 amino acids. Germline-derived CDR1 and CDR2 are MGHDK and SYGVNS. The trim removed 7 bases at V and 5 bases at J, leaving 7 bases unmatched. The CDR3 DNA is TGTGCCAGCACCAGCGGGACAGGGGCATATGGCTACACCTTC. This translates into CASTSGTGAYGYTF.

This chain joins TRBV6-5 and TRBJ2-5; a weak D match, TRBD2 (6 bases). The V end lost 0 bases, the J end lost 4 bases, and 12 bases lay between the germline ends. CDR1 and CDR2 (germline): MNHEY, SVGAGI. CDR3 size: 15 residues. CDR3 nucleotides: TGTGCCAGCAGTTACTCGGGAGGTAACCGAGAGACCCAGTACTTC. This sequence encodes CASSYSGGNRETQYF.

The rearrangement uses TRBV29-1 and TRBJ2-5; D could derive from TRBD1 or TRBD2 (5 bases each). The J call may be wrong; the DNA end is better matched by TRBJ2-7. Per germline, CDR1 SQVTM and CDR2 ANQGSEA. This CDR3 contains 12 residues. DNA for the CDR3: TGCAGCGCTGACGGGGCAGGCTACGAGCAGTACTTC. Protein product: CSADGAGYEQYF.

CDR3: CASTKEALAGYSGANVLTF. The CDR3, as DNA: TGTGCCAGCACCAAAGAGGCACTAGCGGGATACTCTGGGGCCAACGTCCTGACTTTC. The rearrangement joins TRBV27 to TRBJ2-6, with 10 bases matching TRBD2. The V segment lost 7 bases and the J segment 0 bases; nucleotides outside the gene matches: 12. Per the germline V gene, CDR1 is MNHEY and CDR2 is SMNVEV (reference sequence). The CDR3 has 19 amino acids.

This clonotype was observed a handful of times. The gene calls are TRBV10-3 and TRBJ1-2; no clear D gene. The germline V gene has CDR1 ENHRY and CDR2 SYGVKD. There are 15 residues in the CDR3. The germline V and J ends were trimmed by 8 bases and 5 bases, with 21 bases remaining between them. The CDR3 DNA follows: TGTGCCATCCAAGCAGGAATAGGGTCCGGGTATGGCTACACCTTC. Translating it yields CAIQAGIGSGYGYTF.

The chain employs TRBV2 and TRBJ2-7, with 9 bases that match TRBD2. This CDR3 is 14 amino acids long. CDR1 and CDR2 from the germline V gene are SNHLY and FYNNEI. The V and J ends lost 4 bases and 3 bases, in that order; junction bases with no gene match: 4. The CDR3 spells CASSGLAAHYEQYF. Here the CDR3 DNA reads TGTGCCAGCAGTGGACTAGCGGCCCACTACGAGCAGTACTTC.